This entry lists 27 T cell receptor beta chains sequenced from one sample in a study of blood T cells in healthy people across ages. Combining a sample-barcoded 5' primer with a J-beta primer mix, a second PCR ran for 7 to 11 cycles. TCRdb reprocessed the 5' RACE reads via MiXCR and lists one record per CDR3 protein. Here the sample spans 650,000 to 900,000 distinct CDR3 sequences, 55% to 65% being singletons. Source material: blood. These receptors were taken from a man aged 25 to 45 in good health.

This chain uses TRBV20-1 with TRBJ2-4, with 10 bases that match TRBD1. Near its end, the DNA agrees better with TRBJ2-7, so the J call may be wrong. The CDR3 length is 15 residues. From germline, CDR1 is DFQATT and CDR2 SNEGSKA (reference sequence). CDR3 sequence: CSAGSRRQGASEQYF. For the CDR3, the DNA is TGCAGTGCCGGTAGTAGGAGACAGGGGGCTTCCGAGCAGTACTTC.

The DNA for the CDR3 is TGCGCCAGCAGCATTAGACAGGTTCAAGAGACCCAGTACTTC. As protein: CASSIRQVQETQYF. The chain is built from TRBV5-1 and TRBJ2-5; a weak D match, TRBD1 (6 bases). The CDR3 consists of 14 residues. Germline CDR1 and CDR2: SGHRS and YFSETQ. V shed 4 bases and J shed 2 bases, with 12 bases lying between them.

The rearrangement uses TRBV6-2 or TRBV6-3 and TRBJ2-6, with 7 bases that match TRBD1. V lost 6 bases to trimming and J lost 0 bases; unmatched junction nucleotides: 11. This CDR3 is built from 18 residues. Germline CDR1 MNHEY, CDR2 SVGEGT. CDR3 bases: TGTGCCAGCAGCCTAACCCCGGGACAGAGCTCTGGGGCCAACGTCCTGACTTTC. This codes for CASSLTPGQSSGANVLTF.

The chain couples TRBV7-9 to TRBJ2-5, with TRBD2 matching 11 bases. The CDR3 has 15 amino acids. Germline lookup yields CDR1 SEHNR and CDR2 FQNEAQ (reference sequence). The V segment lost 5 bases and the J segment 2 bases; nucleotides outside the gene matches: 4. This chain's CDR3 is CASSQPSGGQETQYF. In DNA, the CDR3 is TGTGCCAGCAGCCAACCTAGCGGGGGGCAAGAGACCCAGTACTTC.

This chain joins TRBV4-3 and TRBJ2-5, with a possible D match to TRBD2 (7 bases). The germline CDR1 and CDR2 sequences are LGHNA and YSLEER. Trimming stripped 7 bases from V and 1 base from J, with 16 bases between. This CDR3 comprises 15 residues. The CDR3 region has the DNA TGCGCCAGCATTAGGGGGGGACAATTCCAAGAGACCCAGTACTTC. Translated, it gives CASIRGGQFQETQYF.

This rearrangement joins TRBV20-1 to TRBJ2-7; TRBD1 agrees at 7 bases. Germline V CDR1 and CDR2: DFQATT, SNEGSKA (reference sequence). The trim removed 6 bases at V and 6 bases at J, leaving 11 bases unmatched. This CDR3 region has 13 residues. The CDR3 sequence: CSADDRVAGEQYF. In nucleotides, the CDR3 is TGCAGTGCCGACGACAGGGTAGCCGGCGAGCAGTACTTC.

This clonotype has a handful of counts. This chain joins TRBV12-3 or TRBV12-4 and TRBJ1-2; TRBD1 matches 7 bases. V dropped 5 bases and J dropped 4; count of bases not matched to a gene: 10. This CDR3 is 15 amino acids long. As DNA, the CDR3 is TGTGCCAGCAGTGAGAGACAGGGTATGAGCTATGGCTACACCTTC. Encoded protein: CASSERQGMSYGYTF.

Of note for this clonotype: This clone may be a read error of a much larger clone one base away. The chain recombines TRBV7-6 with TRBJ2-1; 10 bases align to TRBD1. The J call may be faulty, since TRBJ2-7 better matches the DNA end. The germline V gene has CDR1 SGHVS and CDR2 FNYEAQ. The CDR3 is 15 amino acids. The CDR3 DNA sequence: TGTGCCAGCAGCTTACAGACAGGGGGCTACAATGAGCAGTACTTC. Its translation is CASSLQTGGYNEQYF.

This chain connects TRBV6-2 or TRBV6-3 to TRBJ2-3; D ambiguous. This CDR3 has 13 amino acids. Trimming cost V 6 bases and J 0 bases, with 7 bases left between them. Germline CDR1 and CDR2: MNHEY and SVGEGT. Written as DNA, the CDR3 is TGTGCCAGCAGGTGGGCGAGCACAGATACGCAGTATTTT. As protein: CASRWASTDTQYF.

This clonotype occurred once. The junction shows a germline mismatch at one end, possibly a read error. The rearrangement joins TRBV7-3 to TRBJ1-2; 8 nucleotides align to TRBD1. This CDR3 has 13 residues. Germline-derived CDR1 and CDR2 are SGHTA and FQGTGA. In nucleotides, the CDR3 is TGTGCCGGCAGCACGGGACAGGCCTATGGCTACACCTTC. This gives the protein CAGSTGQAYGYTF.

J is TRBJ2-1 and V is TRBV5-1; 9 bases are a match to TRBD1. CDR1 is SGHRS and CDR2 is YFSETQ in the germline V gene. This CDR3 has 17 amino acids. With V trimmed by 0 bases and J by 8 bases, 12 bases remained unmatched. CDR3 sequence reads: CASSLDPRGQGNDEQFF. The CDR3, as DNA: TGCGCCAGCAGCTTGGACCCCCGGGGACAGGGTAATGATGAGCAGTTCTTC.

The chain combines TRBV6-1 with TRBJ2-7; 8 bases are shared with TRBD1. CDR3 length: 15 residues. Losses at the gene ends were 7 bases for V and 1 base for J; bases not matched to a gene: 9. CDR1 and CDR2 from the germline V gene are MNHNS and SASEGT. Here the CDR3 reads CASTLDRALSYEQYF. CDR3 coding DNA: TGTGCCAGCACTCTGGACAGGGCGCTGTCCTACGAGCAGTACTTC.

This chain connects TRBV2 to TRBJ1-2; 9 bases align to TRBD1. This CDR3 comprises 14 residues. The trim removed 6 bases at V and 2 bases at J, leaving 4 bases unmatched. CDR1 is SNHLY, CDR2 FYNNEI, per germline. The CDR3 sequence: CASRGDRGNYGYTF. The DNA of the CDR3 is TGTGCCAGCAGGGGTGACAGGGGGAACTATGGCTACACCTTC. Supplemented by reference TRBV2 and TRBJ1-2, the full variable domain reads EPEVTQTPSHQVTQMGQEVILRCVPISNHLYFYWYRQILGQKVEFLVSFYNNEISEKSEIFDDQFSVERPDGSNFTLKIRSTKLEDSAMYFCASRGDRGNYGYTFGSGTRLTVV.

The V and J genes are TRBV5-1 and TRBJ2-5, with D possibly being TRBD1 (6 bases). The germline V and J ends were trimmed by 4 bases and 2 bases, with 15 bases remaining between them. Germline V gene lookup returns CDR1 SGHRS and CDR2 YFSETQ. The CDR3 consists of 15 residues. The CDR3, as DNA: TGCGCCAGCAGCCCCGTTGGGGGCAGGCAAGAGACCCAGTACTTC. It yields the protein CASSPVGGRQETQYF. The complete variable domain, with remaining parts taken from reference TRBV5-1 and TRBJ2-5, reads KAGVTQTPRYLIKTRGQQVTLSCSPISGHRSVSWYQQTPGQGLQFLFEYFSETQRNKGNFPGRFSGRQFSNSRSEMNVSTLELGDSALYLCASSPVGGRQETQYFGPGTRLLVL.

This clonotype was recorded a few times. The chain employs TRBV14 and TRBJ1-2; D ambiguous. In germline, CDR1 is SGHDN, CDR2 FVKESK. This CDR3 contains 13 residues. The V end was cut by 4 bases, the J end by 8 bases, with 14 bases between. CDR3 nucleotide sequence: TGTGCCAGCAGCCCTGTCCGGGCATTAGGCTACACCTTC. Translation gives CASSPVRALGYTF. Full variable domain (missing parts from reference TRBV14 and TRBJ1-2): EAGVTQFPSHSVIEKGQTVTLRCDPISGHDNLYWYRRVMGKEIKFLLHFVKESKQDESGMPNNRFLAERTGGTYSTLKVQPAELEDSGVYFCASSPVRALGYTFGSGTRLTVV.

The chain recombines TRBV7-2 with TRBJ2-7; the D gene is possibly TRBD2 (6 bases). V lost 1 base and J 0 bases, leaving 13 bases between the germline ends. CDR1 and CDR2 (germline): SGHTA, FQGNSA. CDR3 length: 16 residues. The CDR3 sequence: CASSLGSGGSSYEQYF. In DNA, the CDR3 is TGTGCCAGCAGCTTAGGTAGCGGAGGAAGCTCCTACGAGCAGTACTTC.

This chain connects TRBV28 to TRBJ2-7, with 9 bases identical to TRBD2. The trim removed 3 bases at V and 3 bases at J, leaving 15 bases unmatched. Germline V gene lookup returns CDR1 MDHEN and CDR2 SYDVKM. CDR3 size: 18 residues. The CDR3 spells CASSFPPSSGTTGYEQYF. Here the CDR3 DNA reads TGTGCCAGCAGTTTTCCCCCCTCTAGCGGGACAACCGGCTACGAGCAGTACTTC.

The chain joins TRBV15 to TRBJ2-5, with D possibly being TRBD2 (7 bases). The germline CDR1 and CDR2 sequences are LNHNV and YYDKDF (reference sequence). Trimming removed 6 bases at V and 4 bases at J, with 15 bases between. There are 14 residues in the CDR3. Written as DNA, the CDR3 is TGTGCCACCAGAAAACGGGGGGCCGGAGAGACCCAGTACTTC. Encoded protein: CATRKRGAGETQYF.

The genes are TRBV15 and TRBJ2-3, with D perhaps being TRBD1 or TRBD2 (6 bases each). The CDR3 consists of 13 residues. V was cut by 11 bases and J by 3 bases, with 15 bases left in between. The germline V gene has CDR1 LNHNV and CDR2 YYDKDF (reference sequence). CDR3 loop: CAVDGGGTDTQYF. The CDR3 coding sequence is TGTGCCGTCGACGGAGGGGGTACAGATACGCAGTATTTT.

The chain joins TRBV28 to TRBJ2-7; TRBD1 matches at 9 bases. The CDR3 consists of 15 residues. CDR1 is MDHEN, CDR2 SYDVKM, per germline. Trimming cost V 4 bases and J 5 bases; bases outside gene matches: 9. CDR3 residues: CASSSPGTGSHEQYF. The CDR3 nucleotides read TGTGCCAGCAGTTCCCCCGGGACAGGGTCCCACGAGCAGTACTTC.

This CDR3 is CASSLRADGDSPLHF. For the CDR3, the DNA is TGCGCCAGCAGCTTGCGAGCGGACGGTGATTCACCCCTCCACTTT. V is TRBV5-1 and J is TRBJ1-6; D not resolved. CDR1 is SGHRS and CDR2 is YFSETQ in the germline V gene. The CDR3 is 15 amino acids. V lost 1 base, J lost 8 bases, and 13 bases lay in between. The full variable domain, its missing parts supplied by reference TRBV5-1 and TRBJ1-6, is KAGVTQTPRYLIKTRGQQVTLSCSPISGHRSVSWYQQTPGQGLQFLFEYFSETQRNKGNFPGRFSGRQFSNSRSEMNVSTLELGDSALYLCASSLRADGDSPLHFGNGTRLTVT.

This clonotype was picked up one time. This chain uses TRBV20-1 with TRBJ1-5; no firm D call. V lost 5 bases to trimming and J lost 1 base, with 12 bases between them. The CDR3 is 14 amino acids. CDR1 and CDR2 from the germline V gene are DFQATT and SNEGSKA (reference sequence). For the CDR3, the DNA is TGCAGTGCTCTCAACTCAAGGAGCAATCAGCCCCAGCATTTT. This encodes CSALNSRSNQPQHF.

There are a few counts of this clonotype. The chain links TRBV7-2 to TRBJ2-1, with D perhaps given as TRBD1 or TRBD2 (5 bases each). CDR3 length equals 16 residues. With 5 bases removed from V and 0 bases from J, the gap between germline ends came to 14 bases. Germline-derived CDR1 and CDR2 are SGHTA and FQGNSA. The CDR3 reads CASSQRGVSSYNEQFF. CDR3 nucleotides: TGTGCCAGCAGCCAGAGGGGAGTGAGCTCCTACAATGAGCAGTTCTTC.

This chain joins TRBV7-6 and TRBJ2-1; no definite D call. Germline V gene sequence: CDR1 SGHVS, CDR2 FNYEAQ. The CDR3 is 14 amino acids. Trimming pared 0 bases from V and 6 bases from J, leaving 9 bases between. CDR3 in amino acids: CASSLALVFNEQFF. CDR3 sequence (DNA): TGTGCCAGCAGCTTAGCTCTAGTTTTCAATGAGCAGTTCTTC. The full variable domain, rest sourced from reference TRBV7-6 and TRBJ2-1, is GAGVSQSPRYKVTKRGQDVALRCDPISGHVSLYWYRQALGQGPEFLTYFNYEAQQDKSGLPNDRFSAERPEGSISTLTIQRTEQRDSAMYRCASSLALVFNEQFFGPGTRLTVL.

The J gene is TRBJ2-5, the V gene TRBV7-9, with D uncertain. This CDR3 region has 14 residues. The germline V gene has CDR1 SEHNR and CDR2 FQNEAQ (reference sequence). The ends were cut back, 4 bases at V and 2 bases at J, with 11 bases in the middle. CDR3: CASSSWTVQETQYF. DNA for the CDR3: TGTGCCAGCAGCTCCTGGACGGTACAAGAGACCCAGTACTTC.

This clonotype was seen a handful of times. V is TRBV29-1 and J is TRBJ1-2, with D possibly matching TRBD1 (6 bases). The CDR3 is 15 amino acids. V lost 5 bases, J lost 0 bases, and 16 bases lay in between. The germline V gene has CDR1 SQVTM and CDR2 ANQGSEA. Here the CDR3 DNA reads TGCAGCGTTCAGCGGGCAACAGGGACTAACTATGGCTACACCTTC. Its protein product is CSVQRATGTNYGYTF.

The chain is built from TRBV5-1 and TRBJ2-5; 12 bases are shared with TRBD2. The CDR3 loop spans 14 amino acids. Germline V gives CDR1 SGHRS, CDR2 YFSETQ. V trimming: 4 bases; J trimming: 5 bases; junction bases outside the gene matches: 3. CDR3 coding DNA: TGCGCCAGCAGCCGACTAGCGGGGGAGGAGACCCAGTACTTC. This encodes CASSRLAGEETQYF.